Listed here are 11 T cell receptor beta chains from one sample, sequenced in a study of T cell responses to AZD1222 COVID-19 vaccine. The assay was immunoSEQ multiplex PCR, and TCRdb's table has in-frame clones only and misses some. The sample records 150,000 to 200,000 clones, approximately 95% being singletons. The specimen was peripheral blood, collected on day 0 of AZD1222 vaccination. The receptors stem from an adult in good health.

The rearrangement uses TRBV5-6 and TRBJ2-7; D might be TRBD1 (6 bases). CDR3 length: 14 residues. CDR1 and CDR2 (germline): SGHDT, YYEEEE. V gave up 7 bases and J gave up 0 bases, with 14 bases separating them. The CDR3 region has the DNA TGTGCCAGCGGCCCTGGGGACAACTCCTACGAGCAGTACTTC. Translating it yields CASGPGDNSYEQYF.

The chain employs TRBV29-1 and TRBJ2-7; 7 positions match TRBD1. V was clipped by 1 base and J by 3 bases; unmatched bases: 0. Germline CDR1 and CDR2: SQVTM and ANQGSEA. This CDR3 comprises 12 residues. The CDR3 DNA follows: TGCAGCGTTGAAGGGGACAGCTACGAGCAGTACTTC. Its translation: CSVEGDSYEQYF.

The chain links TRBV12-3 or TRBV12-4 to TRBJ2-1, with D perhaps TRBD1 (5 bases). This CDR3 region has 12 residues. The ends were cut back, 9 bases at V and 8 bases at J, with 14 bases in the middle. CDR3 sequence reads: CARSLGRDEQFF. The CDR3 DNA is TGTGCCAGATCTTTAGGCAGGGATGAGCAGTTCTTC.

This clone showed up just once. This chain connects TRBV23-1 to TRBJ2-7; the D is unclear. TRBV23-1 is reported as an ORF; its role is uncertain. The length of the CDR3 is 12 residues. V was shortened by 4 bases and J by 2 bases, with 6 bases between the two germline ends. CDR3 nucleotide sequence: TGCGCCAGCAGTCCATTGCCCTACGAGCAGTACTTC. Its protein is CASSPLPYEQYF.

The chain joins TRBV10-3 to TRBJ2-5; the match to TRBD1 covers 9 bases. The CDR3 is made up of 14 amino acids. Germline-derived CDR1 and CDR2 are ENHRY and SYGVKD. V lost 10 bases to trimming and J lost 4 bases; unmatched junction nucleotides: 10. In DNA form, the CDR3 reads TGTGCCACCAGCCCGGGACAGGGTTCAGAGACCCAGTACTTC. It translates to CATSPGQGSETQYF.

The J gene is TRBJ1-2, the V gene TRBV6-2 or TRBV6-3; 7 bases line up with TRBD1. The CDR3 length is 17 residues. V dropped 6 bases and J dropped 1; count of bases not matched to a gene: 14. Germline V gives CDR1 MNHEY, CDR2 SVGEGT. Written as DNA, the CDR3 is TGTGCCAGCAGCAGACCGGGACAGCCACTTTTTAACTATGGCTACACCTTC. Protein: CASSRPGQPLFNYGYTF.

The chain recombines TRBV30 with TRBJ2-5, with 8 bases lining up with TRBD2. This CDR3 comprises 15 residues. Trimming removed 0 bases from V and 5 bases from J; junction bases left unmatched: 8. Germline V CDR1 and CDR2: GTSNPN, SVGIG (reference sequence). CDR3 sequence: CAWSVAGLGRETQYF. The CDR3, as DNA: TGTGCCTGGAGTGTCGCGGGACTAGGGCGGGAGACCCAGTACTTC.

This rearrangement joins TRBV7-9 to TRBJ1-1; D is ambiguous. Deletions cut 4 bases from V and 0 bases from J, with 6 bases between. Germline-derived CDR1 and CDR2 are SEHNR and FQNEAQ (reference sequence). This CDR3 has 13 amino acids. The CDR3 nucleotides read TGTGCCAGCAGCTCTAATATGAACACTGAAGCTTTCTTT. Translated, it gives CASSSNMNTEAFF.

The rearrangement joins TRBV11-3 to TRBJ1-6; D is uncertain. V lost 6 bases and J 7 bases, leaving 10 bases between the germline ends. Germline loops: CDR1 SGHNT, CDR2 YENEEA. This CDR3 contains 13 residues. The CDR3 nucleotides are TGTGCCAGCAGACAATCCGCAAATTCACCCCTCCACTTT. Residues: CASRQSANSPLHF. Variable domain in full (rest from reference TRBV11-3 and TRBJ1-6): EAGVVQSPRYKIIEKKQPVAFWCNPISGHNTLYWYLQNLGQGPELLIRYENEEAVDDSQLPKDRFSAERLKGVDSTLKIQPAELGDSAVYLCASRQSANSPLHFGNGTRLTVT.

The chain has TRBV27 and TRBJ2-3; 9 nucleotides agree with TRBD2. Germline V gene lookup returns CDR1 MNHEY and CDR2 SMNVEV (reference sequence). The CDR3 has 14 residues. V lost 8 bases and J lost 0; bases outside the gene matches: 3. CDR3 amino acids: CASSGLASTDTQYF. The CDR3, as DNA: TGTGCCAGCTCAGGACTAGCGAGCACAGATACGCAGTATTTT.

The chain uses TRBV10-3 and TRBJ1-1; unclear D gene. With 5 bases removed from V and 4 bases from J, the gap between germline ends came to 14 bases. This CDR3 is built from 14 residues. Germline CDR1 is ENHRY and CDR2 is SYGVKD. CDR3 sequence: CAISREGSSTEAFF. The CDR3 nucleotides are TGTGCCATCAGTCGGGAAGGGAGCAGCACTGAAGCTTTCTTT.